This T cell receptor beta chain was documented in a study of blood T cells in healthy people across ages. The CDR3 has 14 amino acids. CDR1 and CDR2 (germline): SQVTM, ANQGSEA. V lost 7 bases and J lost 7; bases outside the gene matches: 12. Combining a sample-barcoded 5' primer with a J-beta primer mix, a second PCR ran for roughly 6 to 12 cycles. Every cDNA molecule bore a tag from a template-switch adaptor containing 12 random nucleotides. Via MiXCR, TCRdb re-called the 5' RACE reads, giving one row per CDR3 protein. The top ten hold approximately 24% of the sample, which has roughly 730,000 distinct CDR3 sequences, around three fifths seen once.

The chain has TRBV29-1 and TRBJ2-1; 8 bases are shared with TRBD1. The TCR was taken from a man aged 35 to 55 in good health. Sequences were obtained from blood. The chain's CDR3 is CSGLGQGGRNEQFF. In nucleotides, the CDR3 is TGCAGCGGCCTTGGACAGGGAGGTAGGAATGAGCAGTTCTTC.